This passage covers 19 T cell receptor beta chains from one sample sequenced in a study of T cell repertoires in cytomegalovirus infection. The antigens of these receptors remain unknown. MiXCR, run by TCRdb on the reads, gives a single entry per CDR3 protein. Of 700,000 to 900,000 distinct CDR3 sequences detected, about 29% appear once; the ten largest clones hold roughly 14%. Sequenced here: cultured CD8+ T cells from PBMCs, sampled from culture after CMV antigen stimulation. These receptors originate from a human donor in good health (CMV status not recorded). Some clones in this sample may be carry-over from other donors' samples.

The chain carries TRBV12-5 and TRBJ2-3; 8 bases agree with TRBD1. Germline CDR1 LGHNT, CDR2 FRNRAP. This CDR3 comprises 15 residues. The junction had 9 bases not matched to a gene; V was cut back by 5 bases and J by 5 bases. Here the CDR3 DNA reads TGTGCTAGTGGTGGCGGGACAGGTCTTCAAGATACGCAGTATTTT. Encoded protein: CASGGGTGLQDTQYF.

This clonotype was observed a few times. The chain has TRBV5-5 and TRBJ2-6; D not certain. There are 16 residues in the CDR3. V lost 7 bases and J 0 bases, leaving 14 bases between the germline ends. CDR1 is SGHKS and CDR2 is YYEKEE in the germline V gene (reference sequence). CDR3 coding DNA: TGTGCCAGCTTCCCCTCGAGGCTCTCTGGGGCCAACGTCCTGACTTTC. Encoded protein: CASFPSRLSGANVLTF.

This chain uses TRBV5-6 with TRBJ1-5, with D possibly being TRBD1 (5 bases). This CDR3 is built from 13 residues. V was cut by 3 bases and J by 7 bases, with 11 bases left in between. Per germline, CDR1 SGHDT and CDR2 YYEEEE. CDR3 protein: CASSWGTGQPQHF. As DNA, the CDR3 is TGTGCCAGCAGCTGGGGGACGGGACAGCCCCAGCATTTT. Supplemented by reference TRBV5-6 and TRBJ1-5, the full variable domain reads DAGVTQSPTHLIKTRGQQVTLRCSPKSGHDTVSWYQQALGQGPQFIFQYYEEEERQRGNFPDRFSGHQFPNYSSELNVNALLLGDSALYLCASSWGTGQPQHFGDGTRLSIL.

Many counts were recorded for this clonotype. The CDR3 loop is CASSSGRGYTF. The CDR3 DNA reads as TGTGCCAGCAGCTCTGGACGTGGCTACACCTTC. The chain joins TRBV12-3 or TRBV12-4 to TRBJ1-2; the D is unclear. Deletions cut 6 bases from V and 7 bases from J, with 9 bases between. The CDR3 contains 11 residues.

This clonotype appeared many times. The rearrangement links TRBV7-6 to TRBJ2-1; D is perhaps TRBD1 or TRBD2 (5 bases each). V was trimmed by 2 bases and J by 3 bases, leaving 14 bases between them. The CDR3 runs to 16 residues. Germline loops: CDR1 SGHVS, CDR2 FNYEAQ. The DNA of the CDR3 is TGTGCCAGCAGCTTATTGGGGGAGTTGCGCTACAATGAGCAGTTCTTC. The encoded protein is CASSLLGELRYNEQFF.

The chain employs TRBV20-1 and TRBJ2-5, with 7 bases that match TRBD2. J gave up 4 bases and V 3 bases, and 8 bases lay outside the gene matches. The CDR3 is 14 residues long. Germline V gene lookup returns CDR1 DFQATT and CDR2 SNEGSKA (reference sequence). The CDR3 DNA reads TGCAGTGCTAGGGAGACTAGCCGGCGAGAGACCCAGTACTTC. It is translated as CSARETSRRETQYF.

The rearrangement joins TRBV27 to TRBJ2-5, with 11 nucleotides matching TRBD1. CDR1 is MNHEY, CDR2 SMNVEV, per germline (reference sequence). J lost 0 bases, V lost 5 bases, and 5 bases had no gene match. This CDR3 is 16 amino acids long. As DNA, the CDR3 is TGTGCCAGCAGTACACGGACAGGGGGCCACCAAGAGACCCAGTACTTC. This encodes CASSTRTGGHQETQYF.

The chain employs TRBV19 and TRBJ2-3, with 10 bases fitting TRBD2. The CDR3 extends over 16 amino acids. The V and J ends lost 10 bases and 7 bases, in that order; junction bases with no gene match: 17. Germline V gene sequence: CDR1 LNHDA, CDR2 SQIVND (reference sequence). CDR3 protein: CATDRRQRGGTNTQYF. CDR3 in DNA: TGTGCCACCGACCGTCGGCAGCGGGGGGGGACCAATACGCAGTATTTT.

This clonotype has just a few counts. The CDR3 here is CASSEEVWDTDSPLHF. The DNA for the CDR3 is TGTGCCAGCAGTGAAGAGGTTTGGGACACAGATTCACCCCTCCACTTT. This sequence joins TRBV6-1 and TRBJ1-6, with D tentatively TRBD1 (6 bases). Germline V CDR1 and CDR2: MNHNS, SASEGT. Trimming took off 1 base at V and 8 bases at J, with 15 bases between the two ends. This CDR3 region has 16 residues.

This clonotype was seen at least ten times. V usage is TRBV7-9 and J usage is TRBJ2-3; TRBD1 or TRBD2 may be the D gene (6 bases each). V lost 1 base, J lost 5 bases, and 13 bases lay in between. Germline loops: CDR1 SEHNR, CDR2 FQNEAQ (reference sequence). There are 15 residues in the CDR3. Here the CDR3 reads CASSLEGGPKDTQYF. As DNA, the CDR3 is TGTGCCAGCAGCTTAGAGGGGGGCCCCAAAGATACGCAGTATTTT.

The rearrangement uses TRBV28 and TRBJ2-1; 8 nucleotides align to TRBD1. V gave up 7 bases and J gave up 4 bases; unmatched junction bases: 9. This CDR3 has 15 amino acids. CDR1 and CDR2 (germline): MDHEN, SYDVKM. The CDR3 DNA is TGTGCCAGCATCTCTCGACAGGGGCTGTACAATGAGCAGTTCTTC. This codes for CASISRQGLYNEQFF. Based on the CDR3 plus reference TRBV28 and TRBJ2-1, the full variable domain is DVKVTQSSRYLVKRTGEKVFLECVQDMDHENMFWYRQDPGLGLRLIYFSYDVKMKEKGDIPEGYSVSREKKERFSLILESASTNQTSMYLCASISRQGLYNEQFFGPGTRLTVL.

The CDR3 region is CASSPRGHGYGYTF. DNA of the CDR3: TGTGCCAGCAGTCCCAGGGGGCATGGCTATGGCTACACCTTC. This chain joins TRBV27 and TRBJ1-2, with TRBD1 matching 8 bases. The trim removed 5 bases at V and 4 bases at J, leaving 6 bases unmatched. Germline CDR1 and CDR2: MNHEY and SMNVEV (reference sequence). The CDR3 is 14 residues long.

The chain has TRBV10-3 and TRBJ1-1; TRBD1 matches 9 bases. CDR3 length: 15 residues. CDR1 is ENHRY, CDR2 SYGVKD, per germline. V was clipped by 7 bases and J by 8 bases; unmatched bases: 14. Here the CDR3 DNA reads TGTGCCATCAACTCTCCGGGACAGGGATATGTGGAAGCTTTCTTT. Amino acids: CAINSPGQGYVEAFF.

The table lists this clonotype with a few counts. The CDR3 DNA reads TGTGCCACCAGCAGCGAGGACACCTACGAGCAGTACTTC. It is translated as CATSSEDTYEQYF. The chain joins TRBV15 to TRBJ2-7; weak D call: TRBD1 (5 bases). The germline V gene encodes CDR1 LNHNV and CDR2 YYDKDF (reference sequence). The CDR3 covers 13 residues. Trimming left V 3 bases short and J 2 bases short, with 8 bases between.

The CDR3 region is CASSQVQVGNTEAFF. The CDR3 DNA sequence: TGTGCCAGCAGCCAAGTTCAGGTCGGAAACACTGAAGCTTTCTTT. V gene TRBV14 combines with J gene TRBJ1-1; no reliable D call. V was pared by 1 base and J by 2 bases, with 11 bases between. Germline V lookup: CDR1 SGHDN, CDR2 FVKESK. The CDR3 sequence is 15 residues long.

This clonotype was detected only once. The gene calls are TRBV7-9 and TRBJ2-1; no firm D call. Germline V lookup: CDR1 SEHNR, CDR2 FQNEAQ (reference sequence). V shed 4 bases and J shed 7 bases, with 14 bases lying between them. The CDR3 totals 14 residues. For the CDR3, the DNA is TGTGCCAGCAGCTCCCAACGCGGAGAAAATGAGCAGTTCTTC. This encodes CASSSQRGENEQFF.

Only a few counts were recorded for this clonotype. This sequence joins TRBV6-5 and TRBJ2-1, with D possibly being TRBD1 (5 bases). The V end was cut by 5 bases, the J end by 3 bases, with 17 bases between. This CDR3 region has 16 residues. The germline V gene encodes CDR1 MNHEY and CDR2 SVGAGI. The CDR3 loop is CASSTRVRVGYNEQFF. The CDR3 coding sequence is TGTGCCAGCAGTACCAGGGTTCGGGTGGGCTACAATGAGCAGTTCTTC.

This clonotype was counted a few times. This sequence joins TRBV3-1 and TRBJ2-5; TRBD1 might be the D (6 bases). CDR3 length: 16 residues. The germline gives CDR1 LGHDT, CDR2 YNNKEL (reference sequence). The V end lost 1 base, the J end lost 0 bases, and 12 bases lay between the germline ends. CDR3 sequence: CASSQVGGPYQETQYF. For the CDR3, the DNA is TGTGCCAGCAGCCAAGTTGGGGGCCCGTACCAAGAGACCCAGTACTTC.

The chain links TRBV12-3 or TRBV12-4 to TRBJ2-1; unclear D gene. V shed 5 bases and J shed 1 base, with 15 bases lying between them. CDR3 length: 16 amino acids. Here the CDR3 reads CASSPPLADSYNEQFF. DNA for the CDR3: TGTGCCAGCAGTCCCCCTCTTGCGGATTCCTACAATGAGCAGTTCTTC.